This is a list of T cell receptor beta chains from one sample in a study of CD8 T cells in ankylosing spondylitis. TCRdb reprocessed the 5' RACE reads via MiXCR and lists one record per CDR3 protein. The data hold 250,000 or so distinct CDR3 sequences, with 15% to 20% observed a single time. Sample: blood, either unsorted or a sorted T cell fraction (not recorded which). The source of these receptors is a male donor with ankylosing spondylitis or in good health (not recorded which). CDR3s include the opening cysteine and the closing phenylalanine or tryptophan. The order of the fields is CDR3 protein, CDR3 DNA, V gene, D gene, J gene, clone size. D genes are given only for firm matches. Size values are once, few and many counts, or a class for expanded clones, and some rows have none.

CDR3: CATPGLAGSDSYNEQFF
DNA: TGTGCCACCCCGGGACTAGCGGGGTCAGACTCCTACAATGAGCAGTTCTTC
V: TRBV12-3/TRBV12-4
D: TRBD2
J: TRBJ2-1
size: NA

CDR3: CASSGDRGATGELFF
DNA: TGTGCCAGCAGTGGGGACAGGGGAGCCACCGGGGAGCTGTTTTTT
V: TRBV6-1
D: TRBD1
J: TRBJ2-2
size: once

CDR3: CASSVEPTSGTINEQFF
DNA: TGTGCCAGCAGCGTAGAACCTACTAGCGGGACGATAAATGAGCAGTTCTTC
V: TRBV7-3
D: TRBD2
J: TRBJ2-1
size: NA

CDR3: CASSYSPDPYNEQFF
DNA: TGTGCCAGCAGTTACTCTCCGGACCCCTACAATGAGCAGTTCTTC
V: TRBV6-5
D: NA
J: TRBJ2-1
size: few

CDR3: CASSLAPRGGKGHNEQFF
DNA: TGTGCCAGCAGCTTGGCCCCGAGGGGCGGTAAAGGGCACAATGAGCAGTTCTTC
V: TRBV5-6
D: NA
J: TRBJ2-1
size: few

CDR3: CASSTPADGGTEAFF
DNA: TGTGCCAGCAGTACACCCGCGGACGGGGGCACTGAAGCTTTCTTT
V: TRBV6-1
D: NA
J: TRBJ1-1
size: NA

CDR3: CSVQREGLDSEQFF
DNA: TGCAGCGTACAGCGGGAGGGCCTGGACTCTGAGCAGTTCTTC
V: TRBV29-1
D: TRBD2
J: TRBJ2-1
size: many

CDR3: CASSMLLEGETQYF
DNA: TGTGCCAGTAGTATGTTGTTGGAAGGGGAGACCCAGTACTTC
V: TRBV19
D: NA
J: TRBJ2-5
size: NA

CDR3: CASSAQGGEWYNEQFF
DNA: TGTGCCAGCAGTGCGCAAGGGGGGGAGTGGTACAATGAGCAGTTCTTC
V: TRBV12-3/TRBV12-4
D: NA
J: TRBJ2-1
size: many

CDR3: CASSPRGMTGTPYEQYF
DNA: TGTGCCAGCAGTCCCCGAGGGATGACAGGGACCCCCTACGAGCAGTACTTC
V: TRBV27
D: TRBD1
J: TRBJ2-7
size: NA

CDR3: CASSRPSGEGPDTQYF
DNA: TGTGCCAGCAGTCGACCTAGCGGAGAGGGGCCAGATACGCAGTATTTT
V: TRBV28
D: TRBD2
J: TRBJ2-3
size: few

CDR3: CSASDSLALRGHEQFF
DNA: TGCAGTGCTAGTGACAGCCTAGCCCTCAGAGGACATGAGCAGTTCTTC
V: TRBV20-1
D: NA
J: TRBJ2-1
size: many

CDR3: CASSLGQAPYNEQFF
DNA: TGTGCCAGCAGCTTAGGACAGGCCCCCTACAATGAGCAGTTCTTC
V: TRBV7-6
D: NA
J: TRBJ2-1
size: NA

CDR3: CASSLGPGGLEQYF
DNA: TGTGCCAGCAGCTTAGGACCAGGGGGCCTCGAGCAGTACTTC
V: TRBV7-8
D: TRBD1
J: TRBJ2-7
size: NA

CDR3: CASSQGADFTDTQYF
DNA: TGTGCCAGCAGCCAGGGGGCGGATTTCACAGATACGCAGTATTTT
V: TRBV27
D: TRBD1
J: TRBJ2-3
size: NA

CDR3: CSVEGLATYEQYF
DNA: TGCAGCGTTGAAGGCCTGGCGACCTACGAGCAGTACTTC
V: TRBV29-1
D: NA
J: TRBJ2-7
size: NA

CDR3: CASSGTGEREQFF
DNA: TGTGCCAGCAGCGGGACAGGGGAACGTGAGCAGTTCTTC
V: TRBV9
D: TRBD1
J: TRBJ2-1
size: many

CDR3: CASSSGGGQETQYF
DNA: TGTGCCAGCAGTTCCGGGGGGGGCCAAGAGACCCAGTACTTC
V: TRBV27
D: TRBD2
J: TRBJ2-5
size: once

CDR3: CASSQDRGGPTEKLFF
DNA: TGCGCCAGCAGCCAAGATCGGGGGGGACCGACGGAAAAACTGTTTTTT
V: TRBV4-3
D: NA
J: TRBJ1-4
size: NA

CDR3: CASSKGSGTDHNEQFF
DNA: TGTGCCAGCAGCAAAGGGTCCGGGACAGACCACAATGAGCAGTTCTTC
V: TRBV7-9
D: TRBD1
J: TRBJ2-1
size: few

CDR3: CASSLKLVMGTDTQYF
DNA: TGTGCCAGCAGTTTAAAACTTGTTATGGGCACAGATACGCAGTATTTT
V: TRBV12-3/TRBV12-4
D: NA
J: TRBJ2-3
size: many

CDR3: CASSQGTVAESTDTQYF
DNA: TGTGCCAGCAGCCAGGGGACCGTAGCGGAAAGCACAGATACGCAGTATTTT
V: TRBV5-6
D: NA
J: TRBJ2-3
size: few

CDR3: CSVAWASGRAYEQYF
DNA: TGCAGCGTTGCTTGGGCTAGCGGGAGGGCCTACGAGCAGTACTTC
V: TRBV29-1
D: TRBD2
J: TRBJ2-7
size: NA

CDR3: CASSQDAGGMTYEQYF
DNA: TGTGCCAGCAGCCAAGATGCGGGGGGGATGACTTACGAGCAGTACTTC
V: TRBV3-1
D: TRBD2
J: TRBJ2-7
size: few

CDR3: CASSRGAGANEQFF
DNA: TGTGCCAGCAGCCGGGGGGCGGGGGCAAATGAGCAGTTCTTC
V: TRBV7-8
D: NA
J: TRBJ2-1
size: NA

CDR3: CASIQRGTRNQPQHF
DNA: TGCGCCAGCATACAGAGGGGCACTCGCAATCAGCCCCAGCATTTT
V: TRBV5-1
D: NA
J: TRBJ1-5
size: NA

CDR3: CSVVSGDYGYTF
DNA: TGCAGCGTTGTTTCGGGGGACTATGGCTACACCTTC
V: TRBV29-1
D: NA
J: TRBJ1-2
size: few

CDR3: CASSSSSGYQETQYF
DNA: TGTGCCAGCAGTTCTTCTAGCGGGTACCAAGAGACCCAGTACTTC
V: TRBV2
D: TRBD2
J: TRBJ2-5
size: many

CDR3: CSVESSRTSSSYEQYF
DNA: TGCAGCGTTGAATCTAGTAGGACTAGCAGTTCCTACGAGCAGTACTTC
V: TRBV29-1
D: TRBD2
J: TRBJ2-7
size: NA

CDR3: CASSLLQGPGYTF
DNA: TGCGCCAGCAGCCTTCTACAGGGCCCTGGCTACACCTTC
V: TRBV5-1
D: NA
J: TRBJ1-2
size: few

CDR3: CASSPAGGAYEQYF
DNA: TGTGCCAGCAGCCCCGCAGGGGGGGCCTACGAGCAGTACTTC
V: TRBV4-2
D: NA
J: TRBJ2-7
size: NA

CDR3: CASSQLGGSSGANNEQFF
DNA: TGTGCCAGCAGTCAACTCGGGGGCTCGAGCGGGGCTAACAATGAGCAGTTCTTC
V: TRBV6-5
D: NA
J: TRBJ2-1
size: NA

CDR3: CASRLGRLQGQPQHF
DNA: TGTGCCAGCAGACTGGGACGGTTACAGGGACAGCCCCAGCATTTT
V: TRBV12-3/TRBV12-4
D: NA
J: TRBJ1-5
size: NA

CDR3: CSARGGIAKNIQYF
DNA: TGCAGTGCCCGAGGGGGTATCGCCAAAAACATTCAGTACTTC
V: TRBV20-1
D: NA
J: TRBJ2-4
size: few

CDR3: CASSLEGVAQYF
DNA: TGTGCCAGCAGTTTAGAAGGAGTGGCCCAGTACTTC
V: TRBV12-3/TRBV12-4
D: NA
J: TRBJ2-5
size: few

CDR3: CASSSMRGTSEGQETQYF
DNA: TGTGCCAGCAGTTCTATGCGAGGGACATCCGAGGGGCAAGAGACCCAGTACTTC
V: TRBV28
D: NA
J: TRBJ2-5
size: medium-sized

CDR3: CSASGLALYEQYF
DNA: TGCAGTGCGTCTGGGCTAGCGCTTTACGAGCAGTACTTC
V: TRBV20-1
D: NA
J: TRBJ2-7
size: few

CDR3: CASSEDGTNTGELFF
DNA: TGTGCCAGCAGCGAGGACGGGACTAACACCGGGGAGCTGTTTTTT
V: TRBV7-3
D: NA
J: TRBJ2-2
size: many

CDR3: CASSLVSGNYYSGANVLTF
DNA: TGTGCCAGCAGCTTAGTATCCGGGAACTACTACTCTGGGGCCAACGTCCTGACTTTC
V: TRBV11-1
D: NA
J: TRBJ2-6
size: few

CDR3: CASRARTSGEQYF
DNA: TGTGCCAGTAGAGCCAGGACCTCGGGCGAGCAGTACTTC
V: TRBV27
D: NA
J: TRBJ2-7
size: NA

CDR3: CASSPRVPGANVLTF
DNA: TGTGCCAGCAGCCCCAGGGTCCCTGGGGCCAACGTCCTGACTTTC
V: TRBV14
D: NA
J: TRBJ2-6
size: NA

CDR3: CASSGTGSGETQYF
DNA: TGTGCCAGCAGCGGGACAGGGTCAGGGGAGACCCAGTACTTC
V: TRBV9
D: TRBD1
J: TRBJ2-5
size: NA

CDR3: CASSLEGSGRGYEQYF
DNA: TGCGCCAGCAGCCTAGAAGGGAGCGGGAGGGGCTACGAGCAGTACTTC
V: TRBV4-1
D: TRBD2
J: TRBJ2-7
size: NA

CDR3: CASSLSKDEQFF
DNA: TGTGCCAGCAGCTTATCGAAAGACGAGCAGTTCTTC
V: TRBV7-9
D: NA
J: TRBJ2-1
size: many

CDR3: CASLSNSNQPQHF
DNA: TGTGCCAGCCTTTCTAATAGCAATCAGCCCCAGCATTTT
V: TRBV6-1
D: NA
J: TRBJ1-5
size: medium-sized

CDR3: CASSFLPDTQYF
DNA: TGTGCCAGCAGTTTTCTTCCAGATACGCAGTATTTT
V: TRBV12-3/TRBV12-4
D: NA
J: TRBJ2-3
size: NA

CDR3: CASSSGLTSNEQFF
DNA: TGTGCCAGCAGTTCTGGACTAACCAGCAATGAGCAGTTCTTC
V: TRBV27
D: NA
J: TRBJ2-1
size: few

CDR3: CASSPNPGLNTEAFF
DNA: TGCGCCAGCAGCCCTAACCCGGGCCTGAACACTGAAGCTTTCTTT
V: TRBV5-1
D: NA
J: TRBJ1-1
size: NA

CDR3: CASSGATLVGTDTQYF
DNA: TGTGCCAGCAGCGGGGCGACGTTGGTAGGCACAGATACGCAGTATTTT
V: TRBV7-6
D: NA
J: TRBJ2-3
size: NA

CDR3: CASSPEGGEDTQYF
DNA: TGTGCCAGCAGCCCAGAGGGGGGGGAGGATACGCAGTATTTT
V: TRBV11-2
D: NA
J: TRBJ2-3
size: NA

CDR3: CASSPYRTSGGTQYF
DNA: TGTGCCAGCAGTCCATACAGGACTTCGGGTGGGACGCAGTATTTT
V: TRBV6-1
D: NA
J: TRBJ2-3
size: NA

CDR3: CASSEYGGYNEQFF
DNA: TGTGCCAGCAGTGAATACGGGGGGTACAATGAGCAGTTCTTC
V: TRBV25-1
D: TRBD2
J: TRBJ2-1
size: few

CDR3: CASFRAGYGVDTEAFF
DNA: TGTGCCAGCTTCCGCGCAGGCTACGGGGTTGACACTGAAGCTTTCTTT
V: TRBV7-6
D: NA
J: TRBJ1-1
size: few

CDR3: CASSVRTGDEQFF
DNA: TGTGCCAGCAGTGTCAGGACAGGGGATGAGCAGTTCTTC
V: TRBV6-4
D: TRBD1
J: TRBJ2-1
size: few

CDR3: CASSSSGGDTQYF
DNA: TGCGCCAGCAGCTCATCAGGGGGCGATACGCAGTATTTT
V: TRBV5-1
D: TRBD1
J: TRBJ2-3
size: NA

CDR3: CASTWEGYGYTF
DNA: TGTGCCAGCACCTGGGAAGGGTATGGCTACACCTTC
V: TRBV12-3/TRBV12-4
D: NA
J: TRBJ1-2
size: few

CDR3: CASSRGRGTDTQYF
DNA: TGTGCCAGCAGTAGGGGTCGGGGCACAGATACGCAGTATTTT
V: TRBV28
D: NA
J: TRBJ2-3
size: NA

CDR3: CASSPHRTSTGELFF
DNA: TGTGCCAGCAGTCCACACCGGACTAGCACCGGGGAGCTGTTTTTT
V: TRBV27
D: TRBD2
J: TRBJ2-2
size: few

CDR3: CSVEDQGDWGEQYF
DNA: TGCAGCGTTGAAGATCAGGGGGACTGGGGAGAGCAGTACTTC
V: TRBV29-1
D: NA
J: TRBJ2-7
size: few

CDR3: CASSLGTPPNEQFF
DNA: TGTGCCAGCAGCTTAGGGACCCCGCCCAATGAGCAGTTCTTC
V: TRBV11-2
D: NA
J: TRBJ2-1
size: NA